Listed here are 15 T cell receptor beta chains from one sample, sequenced in a study of blood T cells in healthy people across ages. Primers used in a second PCR of about 6 to 11 cycles were a sample-barcoded 5' primer and a J-beta primer mix. From the 5' RACE reads, TCRdb called clonotypes with MiXCR, one entry per CDR3 protein. The repertoire consists of around 1.1 million distinct CDR3 sequences, with under 40% occurring once and the leading ten covering over 10%. What was sequenced was blood. These TCRs come from a man aged 18-30 years in good health.

The chain couples TRBV20-1 to TRBJ2-3; 7 nucleotides match TRBD1. Germline V CDR1 and CDR2: DFQATT, SNEGSKA (reference sequence). CDR3 length equals 13 residues. The CDR3 here is CSTVDRAEDTQYF. CDR3 in DNA: TGCAGCACGGTCGACAGGGCGGAAGATACGCAGTATTTT.

This chain links TRBV14 with TRBJ2-1; TRBD1 aligns across 9 bases. Germline V gives CDR1 SGHDN, CDR2 FVKESK. The CDR3 is made up of 16 amino acids. V was pared by 5 bases and J by 5 bases, with 10 bases of the junction left unmatched. The CDR3 DNA follows: TGTGCCAGCAGCAAAGGGTGGGGACAGGGTAACAATGAGCAGTTCTTC. This gives the protein CASSKGWGQGNNEQFF. Using reference TRBV14 and TRBJ2-1 for the parts outside the CDR3, the full variable domain is EAGVTQFPSHSVIEKGQTVTLRCDPISGHDNLYWYRRVMGKEIKFLLHFVKESKQDESGMPNNRFLAERTGGTYSTLKVQPAELEDSGVYFCASSKGWGQGNNEQFFGPGTRLTVL.

This clonotype showed up just a few times. V usage is TRBV6-5 and J usage is TRBJ2-3; 9 bases fit TRBD2. Germline values: CDR1 MNHEY, CDR2 SVGAGI. The CDR3 has 12 residues. V dropped 5 bases and J dropped 14; count of bases not matched to a gene: 8. CDR3 sequence: CASSSGGTLWYF. DNA of the CDR3: TGTGCCAGCAGTAGCGGGGGGACCTTGTGGTATTTT.

This clonotype was counted once. This sequence joins TRBV9 and TRBJ2-1; weak D call: TRBD2 (7 bases). CDR1 is SGDLS and CDR2 is YYNGEE in the germline V gene. Trimming took off 3 bases at V and 5 bases at J, with 15 bases between the two ends. CDR3 length: 15 amino acids. This chain's CDR3 is CASSAGRGGDNEQFF. Written as DNA, the CDR3 is TGTGCCAGCAGCGCAGGGAGGGGGGGGGACAATGAGCAGTTCTTC.

Worth noting for this clonotype: A single base separates this from a much larger clone, so it may be a read error. The gene calls are TRBV29-1 and TRBJ2-3, with D unclear. CDR1 SQVTM and CDR2 ANQGSEA come from the germline V gene. V shed 4 bases and J shed 2 bases, with 13 bases lying between them. There are 14 residues in the CDR3. CDR3 bases: TGCAGCGTTGCCCCGAACGGCTACACAGATACGCAGTATTTT. Its translation is CSVAPNGYTDTQYF.

The CDR3 region has the DNA TGCAGCCCCGGGACAGACAATGAGCAGTATTTT. Its translation is CSPGTDNEQYF. J is TRBJ2-3 and V is TRBV29-1, with 7 bases aligning to TRBD1. Per germline, CDR1 SQVTM and CDR2 ANQGSEA. The CDR3 has 11 amino acids. Germline trimming cut 8 bases from V and 11 bases from J; bases unmatched to any gene: 10.

The V call is TRBV12-3 or TRBV12-4, the J call TRBJ2-7; tentatively, D is TRBD2 (5 bases). This CDR3 comprises 15 residues. V dropped 2 bases and J dropped 1 base, with 12 bases sitting between them. Here the CDR3 reads CASSLRARDSYEQYF. CDR3 nucleotide sequence: TGTGCCAGCAGTTTACGGGCGAGGGATTCCTACGAGCAGTACTTC.

This clonotype was seen more than once but under ten times. This chain links TRBV28 with TRBJ1-5, with 7 bases fitting TRBD1. The CDR3 is made up of 15 amino acids. The J segment lost 0 bases and the V segment lost 6 bases, leaving 5 bases of the junction unmatched. Germline-derived CDR1 and CDR2 are MDHEN and SYDVKM. The CDR3 reads CASSGDSYSNQPQHF. The CDR3 coding sequence is TGTGCCAGCAGCGGGGACAGCTATAGCAATCAGCCCCAGCATTTT.

The rearrangement uses TRBV4-3 and TRBJ2-3, with D perhaps assigned TRBD1 or TRBD2 (6 bases each). CDR3 length equals 15 residues. The V gene lost 4 bases and the J gene lost 2 bases, with 13 bases spanning the gap. CDR1 is LGHNA and CDR2 is YSLEER in the germline V gene. CDR3: CASSPGDSDTDTQYF. In nucleotides, the CDR3 is TGCGCCAGCAGCCCAGGGGACTCAGACACAGATACGCAGTATTTT.

The chain links TRBV27 to TRBJ2-3, with D perhaps TRBD1 (6 bases). Between the trimmed V and J ends, which lost 2 bases and 2 bases, there was a span of 26 bases. CDR1 is MNHEY and CDR2 is SMNVEV in the germline V gene (reference sequence). The length of the CDR3 is 20 residues. Here the CDR3 DNA reads TGTGCCAGCAGTTTAAGGGGGTATCCTCTGGGGACGCCTGACACAGATACGCAGTATTTT. Residues: CASSLRGYPLGTPDTDTQYF.

Regarding this clonotype: One end of the junction does not line up with germline, which may come from a read error. The CDR3 here is CAISLVPMRDEQFF. The CDR3 DNA follows: TGTGCCATCAGTTTAGTTCCTATGCGGGATGAGCAGTTCTTC. The chain joins TRBV12-3 or TRBV12-4 to TRBJ2-1, with D possibly being TRBD2 (5 bases). The CDR3 is made up of 14 amino acids.

CDR3 amino acids: CASRITSGGTDTQYF. CDR3 bases: TGTGCTAGTCGCATAACTAGCGGGGGCACAGATACGCAGTATTTT. The chain combines TRBV12-5 with TRBJ2-3, with TRBD2 identical over 10 bases. Germline V CDR1 and CDR2: LGHNT, FRNRAP. Losses at the gene ends were 8 bases for V and 1 base for J; bases not matched to a gene: 6. This CDR3 has 15 amino acids.

The rearrangement joins TRBV2 to TRBJ2-7; D call uncertain. The length of the CDR3 is 16 residues. CDR1 is SNHLY, CDR2 FYNNEI, per germline. Trimming shortened V by 3 bases and J by 4 bases, and 19 bases separated the two germline ends. CDR3 nucleotide sequence: TGTGCCAGCAGTGAGAGTGTAAAAAACAACCCTTACGAGCAGTACTTC. This codes for CASSESVKNNPYEQYF. The full variable domain, with the rest looked up from reference TRBV2 and TRBJ2-7, is EPEVTQTPSHQVTQMGQEVILRCVPISNHLYFYWYRQILGQKVEFLVSFYNNEISEKSEIFDDQFSVERPDGSNFTLKIRSTKLEDSAMYFCASSESVKNNPYEQYFGPGTRLTVT.

This clonotype was observed a few times. The CDR3 spells CASSFDRGDRYGYTF. For the CDR3, the DNA is TGTGCCAGCAGTTTCGACAGGGGGGACCGCTATGGCTACACCTTC. The chain uses TRBV3-1 and TRBJ1-2; TRBD1 matches at 9 bases. J gave up 4 bases and V 6 bases, and 9 bases lay outside the gene matches. This CDR3 comprises 15 residues. Germline CDR1 is LGHDT and CDR2 is YNNKEL (reference sequence).

The table lists this clonotype with a few counts. The J gene is TRBJ2-1, the V gene TRBV29-1; the D call may be TRBD1 or TRBD2 (5 bases each). CDR3 size: 14 residues. Germline V gene lookup returns CDR1 SQVTM and CDR2 ANQGSEA. The CDR3 sequence: CTSSGTATYNEQFF. The CDR3 DNA sequence: TGCACCAGTTCCGGGACGGCAACCTACAATGAGCAGTTCTTC.